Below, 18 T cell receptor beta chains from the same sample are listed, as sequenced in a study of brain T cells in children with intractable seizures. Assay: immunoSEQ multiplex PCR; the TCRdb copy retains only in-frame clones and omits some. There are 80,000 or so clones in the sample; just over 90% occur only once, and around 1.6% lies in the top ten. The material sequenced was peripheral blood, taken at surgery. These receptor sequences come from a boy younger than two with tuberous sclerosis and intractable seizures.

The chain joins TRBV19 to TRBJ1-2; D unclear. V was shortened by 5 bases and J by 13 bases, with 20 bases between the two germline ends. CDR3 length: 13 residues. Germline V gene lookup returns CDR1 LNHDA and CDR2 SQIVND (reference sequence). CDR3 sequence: CASSVPSGPVGTF. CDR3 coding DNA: TGTGCCAGTAGTGTCCCGAGCGGCCCCGTAGGCACCTTC.

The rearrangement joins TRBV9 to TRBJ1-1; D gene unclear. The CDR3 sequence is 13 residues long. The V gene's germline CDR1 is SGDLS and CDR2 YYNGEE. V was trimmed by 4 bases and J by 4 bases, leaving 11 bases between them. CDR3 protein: CASSLESRTEAFF. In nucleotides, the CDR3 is TGTGCCAGCAGCCTAGAAAGTCGCACTGAAGCTTTCTTT.

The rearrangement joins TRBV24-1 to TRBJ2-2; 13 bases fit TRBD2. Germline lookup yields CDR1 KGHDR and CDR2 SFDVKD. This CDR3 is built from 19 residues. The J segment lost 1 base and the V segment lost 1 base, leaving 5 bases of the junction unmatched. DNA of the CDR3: TGTGCCACCAGTGATTTTGGACTAGCGGGAGTAGTGAACACCGGGGAGCTGTTTTTT. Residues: CATSDFGLAGVVNTGELFF.

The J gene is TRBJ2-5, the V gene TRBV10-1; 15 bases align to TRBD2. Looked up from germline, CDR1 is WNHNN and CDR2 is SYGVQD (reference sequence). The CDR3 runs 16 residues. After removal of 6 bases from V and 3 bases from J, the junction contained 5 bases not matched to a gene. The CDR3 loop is CASSGGLAGGEETQYF. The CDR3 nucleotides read TGCGCCAGCAGCGGGGGACTAGCGGGAGGAGAAGAGACCCAGTACTTC.

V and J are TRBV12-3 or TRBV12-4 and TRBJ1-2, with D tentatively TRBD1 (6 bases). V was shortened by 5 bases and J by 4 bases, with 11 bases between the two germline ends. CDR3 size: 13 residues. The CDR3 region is CASSAGTLYGYTF. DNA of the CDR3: TGTGCCAGCAGTGCCGGGACACTCTATGGCTACACCTTC.

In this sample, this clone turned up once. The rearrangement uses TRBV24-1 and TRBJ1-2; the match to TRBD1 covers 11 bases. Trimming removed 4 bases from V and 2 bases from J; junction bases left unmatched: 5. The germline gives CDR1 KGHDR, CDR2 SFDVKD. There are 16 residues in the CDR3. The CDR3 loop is CATSDPWTGGNYGYTF. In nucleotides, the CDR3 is TGTGCCACCAGTGACCCGTGGACAGGGGGCAACTATGGCTACACCTTC.

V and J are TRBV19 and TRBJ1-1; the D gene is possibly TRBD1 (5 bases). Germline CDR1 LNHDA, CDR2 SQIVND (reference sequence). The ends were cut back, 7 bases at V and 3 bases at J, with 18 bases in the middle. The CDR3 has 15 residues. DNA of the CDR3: TGTGCCAGTATTGCCCAGGGTTGGGGTGACACTGAAGCTTTCTTT. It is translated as CASIAQGWGDTEAFF.

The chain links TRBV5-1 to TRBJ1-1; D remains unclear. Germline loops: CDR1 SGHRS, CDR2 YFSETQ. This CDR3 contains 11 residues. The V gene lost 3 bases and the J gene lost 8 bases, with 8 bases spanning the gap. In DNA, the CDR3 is TGCGCCAGCAGCTCGGATCTCGAAGCTTTCTTT. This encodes CASSSDLEAFF. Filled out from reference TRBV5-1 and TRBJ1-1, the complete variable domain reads KAGVTQTPRYLIKTRGQQVTLSCSPISGHRSVSWYQQTPGQGLQFLFEYFSETQRNKGNFPGRFSGRQFSNSRSEMNVSTLELGDSALYLCASSSDLEAFFGQGTRLTVV.

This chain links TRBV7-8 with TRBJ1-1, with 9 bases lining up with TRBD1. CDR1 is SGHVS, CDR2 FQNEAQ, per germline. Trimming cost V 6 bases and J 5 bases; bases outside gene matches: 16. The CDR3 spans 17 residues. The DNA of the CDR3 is TGTGCCAGCAGGCCATCGCGTACAGGGGGCGCGGGAACTGAAGCTTTCTTT. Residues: CASRPSRTGGAGTEAFF.

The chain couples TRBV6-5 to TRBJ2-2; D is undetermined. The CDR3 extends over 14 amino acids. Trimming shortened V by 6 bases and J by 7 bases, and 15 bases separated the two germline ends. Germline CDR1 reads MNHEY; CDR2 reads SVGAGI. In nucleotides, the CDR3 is TGTGCCAGCAGCGCCAGGACGAATATCGGGGAGCTGTTTTTT. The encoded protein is CASSARTNIGELFF.

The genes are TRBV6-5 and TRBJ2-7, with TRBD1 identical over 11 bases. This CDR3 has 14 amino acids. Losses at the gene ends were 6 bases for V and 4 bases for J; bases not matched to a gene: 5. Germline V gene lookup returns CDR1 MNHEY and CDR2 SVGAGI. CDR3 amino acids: CASRGQGAVYEQYF. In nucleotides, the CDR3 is TGTGCCAGCAGAGGACAGGGGGCTGTATACGAGCAGTACTTC.

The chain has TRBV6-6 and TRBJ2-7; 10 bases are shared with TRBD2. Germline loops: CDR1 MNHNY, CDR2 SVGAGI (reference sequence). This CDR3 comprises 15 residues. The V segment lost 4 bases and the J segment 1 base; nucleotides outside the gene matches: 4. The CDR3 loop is CASSSLAGGSYEQYF. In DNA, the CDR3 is TGTGCCAGCAGTTCGTTAGCGGGGGGTTCCTACGAGCAGTACTTC.

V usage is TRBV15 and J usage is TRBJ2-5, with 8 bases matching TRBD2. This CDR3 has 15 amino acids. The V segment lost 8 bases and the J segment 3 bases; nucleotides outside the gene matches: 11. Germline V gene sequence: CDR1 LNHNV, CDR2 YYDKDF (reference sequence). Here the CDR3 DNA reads TGTGCCACCGATACCTACGGGGGGGGAAAAGAGACCCAGTACTTC. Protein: CATDTYGGGKETQYF.

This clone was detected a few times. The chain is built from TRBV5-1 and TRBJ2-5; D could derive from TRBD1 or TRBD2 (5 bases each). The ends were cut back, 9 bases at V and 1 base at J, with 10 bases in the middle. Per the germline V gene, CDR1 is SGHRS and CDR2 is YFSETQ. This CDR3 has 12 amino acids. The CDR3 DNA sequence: TGCGCCACCAGGGACGGCCAAGAGACCCAGTACTTC. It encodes CATRDGQETQYF.

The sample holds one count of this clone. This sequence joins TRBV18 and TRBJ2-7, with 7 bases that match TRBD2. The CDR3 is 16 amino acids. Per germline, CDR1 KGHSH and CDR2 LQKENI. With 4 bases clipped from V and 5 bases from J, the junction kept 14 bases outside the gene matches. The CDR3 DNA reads TGTGCCAGCTCACTATATCGGGACTATCAAAGGGACGAGCAGTACTTC. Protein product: CASSLYRDYQRDEQYF.

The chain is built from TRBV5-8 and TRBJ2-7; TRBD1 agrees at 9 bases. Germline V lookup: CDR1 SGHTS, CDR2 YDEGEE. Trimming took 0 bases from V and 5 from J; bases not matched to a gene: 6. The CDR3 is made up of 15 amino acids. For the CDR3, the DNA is TGTGCCAGCAGCTTGGCGGGACAGGGTTTTAACGAGCAGTACTTC. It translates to CASSLAGQGFNEQYF.

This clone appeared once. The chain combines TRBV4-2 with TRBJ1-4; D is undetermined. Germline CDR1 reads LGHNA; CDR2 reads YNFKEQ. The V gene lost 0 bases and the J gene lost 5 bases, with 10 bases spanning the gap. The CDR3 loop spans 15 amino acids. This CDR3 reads CASSQEGQVNEKLFF. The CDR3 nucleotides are TGTGCCAGCAGCCAAGAGGGCCAGGTGAATGAAAAACTGTTTTTT.

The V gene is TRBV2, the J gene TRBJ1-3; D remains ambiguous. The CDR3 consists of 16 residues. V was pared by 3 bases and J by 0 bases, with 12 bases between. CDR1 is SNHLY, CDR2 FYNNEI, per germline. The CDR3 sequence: CASSDRARDSGNTIYF. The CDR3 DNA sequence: TGTGCCAGCAGTGATCGGGCGAGGGACTCTGGAAACACCATATATTTT.